Listed below are T cell receptor beta chains from one sample, sequenced in a study of blood T cell repertoires in COVID-19. Clones were read by immunoSEQ multiplex PCR, and TCRdb kept only the in-frame ones, dropping some. This table holds about 440,000 clones, about nine tenths found once. Sequenced sample: peripheral blood. The receptor set was obtained from a woman between 50 and 59 years old with COVID-19, enrolled during active disease. Both conserved end residues are part of each CDR3. D genes are given only for firm matches. Not every row has a clone size; where given, it reads once, few, many or a size class.

length	V	D	J	size	CDR3	DNA
13	TRBV2	-	TRBJ2-7	-	CASSEARVDEQYF	TGTGCCAGCAGTGAAGCCAGGGTCGACGAGCAGTACTTC
14	TRBV6-5	TRBD1	TRBJ1-2	-	CASSYDHTGDGYTF	TGTGCCAGCAGTTACGACCATACAGGGGACGGCTACACCTTC
13	TRBV5-1	-	TRBJ2-4	-	CASSLGRNNIQYF	TGCGCCAGCAGCTTGGGTAGAAATAACATTCAGTACTTC
13	TRBV3-1/TRBV3-2	-	TRBJ1-1	-	CASSRLPGTEAFF	TGTGCCAGCAGCCGTTTACCGGGCACTGAAGCTTTCTTT
15	TRBV5-1	TRBD1	TRBJ1-2	-	CASSTGQGSYYGYTF	TGCGCCAGCAGCACAGGACAGGGTTCATATTATGGCTACACCTTC
15	TRBV27	-	TRBJ1-1	-	CASSLSRTELHEAFF	TGTGCCAGCAGTTTATCGAGGACAGAACTTCATGAAGCTTTCTTT
16	TRBV7-9	-	TRBJ1-2	-	CASSLGAGSSGNGYTF	TGTGCCAGCAGTCTGGGGGCAGGCTCTTCTGGCAATGGCTACACCTTC
16	TRBV27	TRBD1	TRBJ1-2	-	CASAVRHRGGNYGYTF	TGTGCCAGCGCGGTTCGCCACAGGGGGGGTAACTATGGCTACACCTTC
13	TRBV5-1	TRBD1	TRBJ1-2	-	CASRDRLLYGYTF	TGCGCCAGCAGGGACAGGCTACTCTATGGCTACACCTTC
14	TRBV2	TRBD1	TRBJ1-4	-	CASSADRGYEKLFF	TGTGCCAGCAGTGCAGACAGGGGATACGAAAAACTGTTTTTT
13	TRBV5-1	TRBD1	TRBJ2-7	once	CASSPDRAYEQYF	TGCGCCAGCAGCCCTGACAGGGCCTACGAGCAGTACTTC
13	TRBV5-6	-	TRBJ1-5	-	CASSLSGGQPQHF	TGTGCCAGCAGCTTGAGCGGTGGTCAGCCCCAGCATTTT
15	TRBV19	-	TRBJ1-2	-	CASSPRASSNYGYTF	TGTGCCAGTAGTCCCCGAGCCTCCTCGAACTATGGCTACACCTTC
13	TRBV5-1	-	TRBJ1-5	-	CASSLGAGQPQHF	TGCGCCAGCAGCTTGGGTGCAGGACAGCCCCAGCATTTT
15	TRBV28	TRBD1	TRBJ1-2	once	CASSSLGGEGYGYTF	TGTGCCAGCAGTTCTCTAGGGGGCGAGGGATATGGCTACACCTTC
17	TRBV21-1	-	TRBJ1-2	-	CASSKGRREDLNYGYTF	TGTGCCAGCAGCAAAGGGAGGCGAGAGGACCTTAACTATGGCTACACCTTC
13	TRBV30	TRBD1	TRBJ2-2	-	CAWDGTGGGELFF	TGTGCCTGGGACGGGACAGGGGGAGGGGAGCTGTTTTTT
15	TRBV4-1	-	TRBJ2-7	-	CASSQDRGRGYEQYF	TGCGCCAGCAGCCAAGACCGGGGTCGTGGCTACGAGCAGTACTTC
12	TRBV19	TRBD1	TRBJ1-2	-	CAGRTGLNGYTF	TGTGCCGGGAGGACAGGGTTGAATGGCTACACCTTC
15	TRBV6-4	TRBD2	TRBJ2-3	-	CASSEQRGATDTQYF	TGTGCCAGCAGTGAGCAGCGGGGGGCCACAGATACGCAGTATTTT
17	TRBV28	-	TRBJ1-3	-	CASSSLPDLNSGNTIYF	TGTGCCAGCAGTTCGCTGCCAGATCTTAACTCTGGAAACACCATATATTTT
13	TRBV29-1	TRBD1	TRBJ2-1	-	CSVAGQGGNEQFF	TGCAGCGTTGCGGGACAGGGAGGGAATGAGCAGTTCTTC
15	TRBV6-5	-	TRBJ1-2	-	CASSPAGLLNYGYTF	TGTGCCAGCAGCCCCGCAGGACTCCTAAACTATGGCTACACCTTC
12	TRBV29-1	TRBD1	TRBJ1-1	-	CSVVTGITEAFF	TGCAGCGTTGTGACAGGGATCACTGAAGCTTTCTTT
13	TRBV19	-	TRBJ1-5	-	CASSTHTHQPQHF	TGTGCCAGTAGTACCCACACGCACCAGCCCCAGCATTTT
15	TRBV27	TRBD1	TRBJ1-2	-	CASSLSGTGDYGYTF	TGTGCCAGCAGTTTATCCGGGACAGGTGACTATGGCTACACCTTC
16	TRBV10-3	-	TRBJ2-3	-	CAIRQQGRESTDTQYF	TGTGCCATCAGACAACAGGGACGGGAAAGCACAGATACGCAGTATTTT
13	TRBV10-3	-	TRBJ2-5	few	CAISVGASETQYF	TGTGCCATCAGTGTGGGGGCCAGTGAGACCCAGTACTTC
14	TRBV2	TRBD1	TRBJ2-3	-	CASRRDRGADTQYF	TGTGCCAGCAGGAGGGACAGGGGAGCAGATACGCAGTATTTT
13	TRBV9	-	TRBJ1-2	-	CASSLWAGAGYTF	TGTGCCAGCAGCCTATGGGCAGGGGCAGGCTACACCTTC
13	TRBV29-1	TRBD1	TRBJ2-7	-	CSVPGDRGGEQYF	TGCAGCGTTCCCGGGGACAGGGGAGGCGAGCAGTACTTC
16	TRBV4-1	-	TRBJ1-1	-	CASSHLSGQTNTEAFF	TGCGCCAGCAGCCACTTGAGCGGACAGACGAACACTGAAGCTTTCTTT
17	TRBV7-6	-	TRBJ1-3	-	CASSARRDTSSGNTIYF	TGTGCCAGCAGCGCCCGCCGGGACACGAGCTCTGGAAACACCATATATTTT
15	TRBV7-8	TRBD1	TRBJ1-1	-	CASSSPDRVNTEAFF	TGTGCCAGCAGCTCGCCGGACAGGGTCAACACTGAAGCTTTCTTT
11	TRBV10-2	-	TRBJ2-7	few	CATGDSYEQYF	TGCGCCACCGGGGACTCCTACGAGCAGTACTTC
15	TRBV5-8	TRBD1	TRBJ1-5	-	CASSAGQGRHQPQHF	TGTGCCAGCAGCGCGGGACAGGGTCGGCATCAGCCCCAGCATTTT
13	TRBV30	-	TRBJ1-4	-	CAWSRDSNEKLFF	TGTGCCTGGTCCCGGGACTCGAATGAAAAACTGTTTTTT
15	TRBV11-2	-	TRBJ2-7	-	CASSLDAESSYEQYF	TGTGCCAGCAGCTTAGATGCCGAGAGCTCCTACGAGCAGTACTTC
16	TRBV6-1	TRBD1	TRBJ2-3	-	CASSDRQGARTDTQYF	TGTGCCAGCAGTGATCGACAGGGGGCGCGAACAGATACGCAGTATTTT
12	TRBV2	-	TRBJ1-2	-	CASSQGHYGYTF	TGTGCCAGCAGTCAGGGCCACTATGGCTACACCTTC
13	TRBV19	TRBD1	TRBJ1-1	-	CASSIGDRNEAFF	TGTGCCAGTAGTATAGGGGACAGAAATGAAGCTTTCTTT
12	TRBV6-5	-	TRBJ1-1	-	CASSLVTDGAFF	TGTGCCAGCAGTCTGGTGACAGACGGAGCTTTCTTT
13	TRBV29-1	-	TRBJ1-1	-	CSVPATGNTEAFF	TGCAGCGTCCCAGCGACCGGGAACACTGAAGCTTTCTTT
17	TRBV2	-	TRBJ2-2	-	CASSERMLEESTGELFF	TGTGCCAGCAGTGAGAGGATGTTAGAGGAAAGTACCGGGGAGCTGTTTTTT
13	TRBV30	-	TRBJ1-6	-	CAWKSSYNSPLHF	TGTGCCTGGAAGAGCTCCTATAATTCACCCCTCCACTTT
18	TRBV5-1	-	TRBJ1-1	-	CASSPKTPGWEMNTEAFF	TGCGCCAGCAGCCCTAAAACTCCGGGGTGGGAAATGAACACTGAAGCTTTCTTT
14	TRBV10-1	-	TRBJ2-1	-	CASSEPGGGNEQFF	TGCGCCAGCAGTGAGCCTGGGGGCGGGAATGAGCAGTTCTTC
16	TRBV30	TRBD1	TRBJ1-1	-	CAWNMRGRGLSTEAFF	TGTGCCTGGAACATGAGAGGCAGGGGGCTATCCACTGAAGCTTTCTTT
14	TRBV6-5	TRBD1	TRBJ1-4	-	CASNRDRAREKLFF	TGTGCCAGCAACCGAGACAGGGCGAGGGAAAAACTGTTTTTT
16	TRBV4-1	TRBD1	TRBJ2-3	-	CASSREPSQGEDTQYF	TGCGCCAGCAGCCGTGAACCCTCCCAGGGGGAAGATACGCAGTATTTT
16	TRBV3-1/TRBV3-2	-	TRBJ2-3	once	CASSPPGLRVTDTQYF	TGTGCCAGCAGCCCACCGGGACTGAGAGTCACAGATACGCAGTATTTT
14	TRBV29-1	-	TRBJ2-5	-	CSVGRGSGEETQYF	TGCAGCGTTGGAAGGGGCTCAGGGGAGGAGACCCAGTACTTC
12	TRBV9	TRBD1	TRBJ1-5	-	CASGTGGQPQHF	TGTGCCAGCGGGACAGGGGGTCAGCCCCAGCATTTT